This T cell receptor (beta chain) was captured by sequencing in a study of sequential checkpoint blockade in melanoma. Study background: First-line arms were nivolumab then ipilimumab, or the reverse, randomized 1:1.

Method: immunoSEQ multiplex PCR; TCRdb's copy keeps in-frame clones and lacks some. The sample consists of some 19,000 clones, over 70% of them appearing once. Treatment: randomized to nivolumab then ipilimumab (arm A) or the reverse (arm B). No patient had prior DNA-damaging chemotherapy. Live CD3+CD8+ CD19− CD56− cells were sorted from PBMCs. The sequence came from a human donor with melanoma. Sequencing was performed on CD8+ T cells sorted from blood (inferred from file names), taken from a patient given nivolumab and ipilimumab in sequence.

The CDR3 sequence: CASSFMARRTEAFF. The CDR3 bases are TGTGCCAGCAGTTTTATGGCAAGGAGGACTGAAGCTTTCTTT. V is TRBV28 and J is TRBJ1-1; no clear D. The CDR3 is made up of 14 amino acids. V was shortened by 3 bases and J by 5 bases, with 13 bases between the two germline ends. Per germline, CDR1 MDHEN and CDR2 SYDVKM.